Here is one T cell receptor (beta chain) with its context. What it binds is not known. This entry is derived from a study of T cell repertoires in cytomegalovirus infection. TCRdb re-called the reads with MiXCR, one entry per CDR3 protein. The sample lists 650,000 to 900,000 distinct CDR3 sequences; 25% to 30% were seen once. Germline loops: CDR1 MNHEY, CDR2 SMNVEV (reference sequence). The J segment lost 6 bases and the V segment lost 5 bases, leaving 4 bases of the junction unmatched. The CDR3 has 13 amino acids. This chain connects TRBV27 to TRBJ1-1, with 9 bases aligning to TRBD1. The sequencing used cultured CD8+ T cells from PBMCs, collected from culture after CMV antigen stimulation. The receptor comes from a human donor in good health (CMV status not recorded). Some clones in this sample may be carry-over from other donors' samples. The CDR3 bases are TGTGCCAGCAGTGTGACAGGGGGGGCTGAAGCTTTCTTT. Its translation: CASSVTGGAEAFF.